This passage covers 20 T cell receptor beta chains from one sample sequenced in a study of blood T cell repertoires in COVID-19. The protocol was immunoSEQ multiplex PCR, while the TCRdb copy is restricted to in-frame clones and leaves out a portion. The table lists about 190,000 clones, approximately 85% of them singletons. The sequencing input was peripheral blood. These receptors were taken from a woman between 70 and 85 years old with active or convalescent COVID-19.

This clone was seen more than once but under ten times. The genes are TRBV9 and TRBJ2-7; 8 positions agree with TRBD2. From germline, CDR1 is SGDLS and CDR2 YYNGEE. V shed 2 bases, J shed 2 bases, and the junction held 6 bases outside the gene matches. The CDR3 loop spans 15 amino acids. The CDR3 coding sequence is TGTGCCAGCAGCGTGGGTAGCGGGGACCCCTACGAGCAGTACTTC. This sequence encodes CASSVGSGDPYEQYF.

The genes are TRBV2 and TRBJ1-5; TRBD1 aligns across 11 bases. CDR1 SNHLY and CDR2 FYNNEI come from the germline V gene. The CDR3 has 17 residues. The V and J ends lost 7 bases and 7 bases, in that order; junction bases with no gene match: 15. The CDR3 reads CASKSGQGASVRQPQHF. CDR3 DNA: TGTGCCAGCAAATCCGGACAGGGGGCGTCGGTGCGGCAGCCCCAGCATTTT.

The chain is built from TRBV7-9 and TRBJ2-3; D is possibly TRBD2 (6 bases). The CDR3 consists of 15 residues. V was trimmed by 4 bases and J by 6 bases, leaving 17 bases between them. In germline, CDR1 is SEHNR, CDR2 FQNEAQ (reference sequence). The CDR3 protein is CASSSQSGVGDTQYF. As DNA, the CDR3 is TGTGCCAGCAGCTCCCAGTCGGGAGTGGGGGATACGCAGTATTTT.

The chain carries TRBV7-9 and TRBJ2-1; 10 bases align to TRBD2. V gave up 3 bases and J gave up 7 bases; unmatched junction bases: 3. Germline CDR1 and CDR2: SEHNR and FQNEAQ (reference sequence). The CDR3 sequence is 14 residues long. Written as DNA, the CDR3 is TGTGCCAGCAGCTTTGCTAGCGGGAGAAATGAGCAGTTCTTC. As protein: CASSFASGRNEQFF.

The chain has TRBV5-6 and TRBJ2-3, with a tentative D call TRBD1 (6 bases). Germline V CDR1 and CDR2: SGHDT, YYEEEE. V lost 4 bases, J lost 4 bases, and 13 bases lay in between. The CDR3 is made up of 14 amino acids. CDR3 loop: CASSPRQVSDTQYF. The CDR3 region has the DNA TGTGCCAGCAGCCCACGACAGGTTTCAGATACGCAGTATTTT.

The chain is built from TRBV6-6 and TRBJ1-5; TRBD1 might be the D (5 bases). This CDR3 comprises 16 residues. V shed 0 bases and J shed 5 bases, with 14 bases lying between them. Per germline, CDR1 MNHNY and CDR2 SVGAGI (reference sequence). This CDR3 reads CASSYSLGQGYQPQHF. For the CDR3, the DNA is TGTGCCAGCAGTTACTCGTTAGGCCAGGGCTATCAGCCCCAGCATTTT.

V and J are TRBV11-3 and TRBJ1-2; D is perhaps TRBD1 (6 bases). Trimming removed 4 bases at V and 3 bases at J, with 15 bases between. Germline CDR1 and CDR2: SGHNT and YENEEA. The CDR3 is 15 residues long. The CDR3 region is CASSSRQGLDYGYTF. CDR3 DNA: TGTGCCAGCAGCTCGAGGCAGGGGCTCGACTATGGCTACACCTTC.

The CDR3 reads CSVGGRGGISTDTQYF. CDR3 sequence (DNA): TGCAGCGTTGGGGGAAGGGGTGGTATTAGCACAGATACGCAGTATTTT. The chain combines TRBV29-1 with TRBJ2-3, with D possibly matching TRBD1 (5 bases). Trimming pared 4 bases from V and 0 bases from J, leaving 17 bases between. Germline loops: CDR1 SQVTM, CDR2 ANQGSEA. The CDR3 covers 16 residues.

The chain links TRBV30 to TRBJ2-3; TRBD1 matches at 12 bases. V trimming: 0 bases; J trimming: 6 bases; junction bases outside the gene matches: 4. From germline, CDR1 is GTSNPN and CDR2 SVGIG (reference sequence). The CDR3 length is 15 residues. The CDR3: CAWSVPGQGADTQYF. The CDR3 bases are TGTGCCTGGAGTGTACCGGGACAGGGGGCGGATACGCAGTATTTT.

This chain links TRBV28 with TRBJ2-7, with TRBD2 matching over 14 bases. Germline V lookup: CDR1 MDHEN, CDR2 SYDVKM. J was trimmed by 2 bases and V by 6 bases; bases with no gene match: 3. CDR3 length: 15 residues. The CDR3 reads CASSPTSGRAYEQYF. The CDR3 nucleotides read TGTGCCAGCAGCCCGACTAGCGGGAGGGCCTACGAGCAGTACTTC.

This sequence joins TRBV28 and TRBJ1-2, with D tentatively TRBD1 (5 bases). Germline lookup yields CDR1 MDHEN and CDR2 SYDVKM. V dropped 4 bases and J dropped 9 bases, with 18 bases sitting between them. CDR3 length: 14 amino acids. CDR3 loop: CASSYPGGGGSYTF. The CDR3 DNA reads TGTGCCAGCAGTTACCCCGGGGGGGGAGGGAGCTACACCTTC.

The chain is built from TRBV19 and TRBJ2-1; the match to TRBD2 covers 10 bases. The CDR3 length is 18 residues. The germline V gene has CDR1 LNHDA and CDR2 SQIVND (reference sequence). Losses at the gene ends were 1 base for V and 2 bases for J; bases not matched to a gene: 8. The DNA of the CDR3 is TGTGCCAGTAGTATAGGTCGACTAGCGGGTAATCCCTACAATGAGCAGTTCTTC. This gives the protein CASSIGRLAGNPYNEQFF.

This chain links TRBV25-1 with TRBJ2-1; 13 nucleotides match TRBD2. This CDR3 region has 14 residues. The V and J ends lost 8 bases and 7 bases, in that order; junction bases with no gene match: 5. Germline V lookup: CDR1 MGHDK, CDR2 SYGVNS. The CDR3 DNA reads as TGTGCCAGCCTTCGGACTAGCGGGGGTAATGAGCAGTTCTTC. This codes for CASLRTSGGNEQFF.

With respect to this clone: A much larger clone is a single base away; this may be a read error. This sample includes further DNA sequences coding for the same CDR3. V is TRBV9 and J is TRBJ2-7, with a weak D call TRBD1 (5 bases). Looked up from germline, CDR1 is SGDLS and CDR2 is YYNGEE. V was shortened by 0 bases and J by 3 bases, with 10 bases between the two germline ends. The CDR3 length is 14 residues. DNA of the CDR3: TGTGCCAGCAGCGTAGCTGGCAGGGACTACGAGCAGTACTTC. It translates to CASSVAGRDYEQYF.

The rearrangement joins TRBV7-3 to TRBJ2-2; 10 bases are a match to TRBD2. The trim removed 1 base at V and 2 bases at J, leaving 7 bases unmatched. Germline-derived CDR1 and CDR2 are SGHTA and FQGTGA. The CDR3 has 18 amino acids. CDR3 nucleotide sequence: TGTGCCAGCAGCTTAAAAGCTAGCGGGAGTGCAAACACCGGGGAGCTGTTTTTT. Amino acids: CASSLKASGSANTGELFF.

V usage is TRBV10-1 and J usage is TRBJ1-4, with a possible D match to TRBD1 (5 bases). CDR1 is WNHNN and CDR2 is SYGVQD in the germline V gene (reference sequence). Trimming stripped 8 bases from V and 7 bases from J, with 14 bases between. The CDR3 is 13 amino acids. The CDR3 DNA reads TGCGCCAGCTCGGGGGGTTTCGGTGAAAAACTGTTTTTT. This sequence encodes CASSGGFGEKLFF.

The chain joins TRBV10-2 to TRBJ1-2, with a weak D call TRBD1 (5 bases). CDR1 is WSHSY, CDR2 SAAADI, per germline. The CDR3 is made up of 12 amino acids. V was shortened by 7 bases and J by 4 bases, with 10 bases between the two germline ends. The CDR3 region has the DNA TGCGCCAGCACCACAGGTCCCTATGGCTACACCTTC. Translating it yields CASTTGPYGYTF.

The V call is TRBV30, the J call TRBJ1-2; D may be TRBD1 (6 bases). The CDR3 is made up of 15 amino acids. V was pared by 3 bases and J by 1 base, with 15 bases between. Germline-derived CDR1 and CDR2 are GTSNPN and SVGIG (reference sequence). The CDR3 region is CAWSQTGTLNYGYTF. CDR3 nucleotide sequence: TGTGCCTGGAGCCAAACAGGGACCCTTAACTATGGCTACACCTTC.

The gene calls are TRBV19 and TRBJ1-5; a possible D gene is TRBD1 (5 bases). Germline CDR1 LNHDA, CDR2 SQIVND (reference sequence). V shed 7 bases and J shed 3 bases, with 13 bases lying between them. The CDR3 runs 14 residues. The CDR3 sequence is CASMQTGLNQPQHF. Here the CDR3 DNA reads TGTGCCAGTATGCAAACAGGTCTCAATCAGCCCCAGCATTTT.

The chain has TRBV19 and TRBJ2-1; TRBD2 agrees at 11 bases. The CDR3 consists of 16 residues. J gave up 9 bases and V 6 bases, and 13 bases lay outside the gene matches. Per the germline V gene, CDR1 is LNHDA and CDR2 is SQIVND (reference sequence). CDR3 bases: TGTGCCAGTAGACCAGGTACTAGCGGGAGTTTCGGTGAGCAGTTCTTC. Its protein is CASRPGTSGSFGEQFF.